The clone carrying this T cell receptor beta chain came up a few times. This sample was taken from a study of blood T cell repertoires in COVID-19. Overall study context: COVID-19 samples collected from the United States, Italy and Spain covered acute and convalescent phases. PBMCs, B-cell-depleted T cells, or T cells were the source of the cDNA or gDNA that made up the material.

CDR1 and CDR2 from the germline V gene are SGHAT and FQDESV (reference sequence). The CDR3 is 14 amino acids. Germline trimming cut 5 bases from V and 2 bases from J; bases unmatched to any gene: 5. As handled by the study authors: The authors estimated nucleated cell counts from reference gene primer amplification. Some clones are missing from TCRdb's copy, which holds only in-frame ones; the method was immunoSEQ multiplex PCR. V and J calls and clone size are given by that table; D and trimming were obtained from the DNA. The profile shows about 230,000 clones, 70% to 90% of them singletons. Sequencing input: peripheral blood. The chain joins TRBV11-1 to TRBJ2-7; 8 nucleotides line up with TRBD1. The clonotype originates from a young woman who had recovered from COVID-19. The CDR3 sequence: CASSRPGQAYEQYF. The CDR3 DNA is TGTGCCAGCAGCCGCCCGGGACAGGCCTACGAGCAGTACTTC.